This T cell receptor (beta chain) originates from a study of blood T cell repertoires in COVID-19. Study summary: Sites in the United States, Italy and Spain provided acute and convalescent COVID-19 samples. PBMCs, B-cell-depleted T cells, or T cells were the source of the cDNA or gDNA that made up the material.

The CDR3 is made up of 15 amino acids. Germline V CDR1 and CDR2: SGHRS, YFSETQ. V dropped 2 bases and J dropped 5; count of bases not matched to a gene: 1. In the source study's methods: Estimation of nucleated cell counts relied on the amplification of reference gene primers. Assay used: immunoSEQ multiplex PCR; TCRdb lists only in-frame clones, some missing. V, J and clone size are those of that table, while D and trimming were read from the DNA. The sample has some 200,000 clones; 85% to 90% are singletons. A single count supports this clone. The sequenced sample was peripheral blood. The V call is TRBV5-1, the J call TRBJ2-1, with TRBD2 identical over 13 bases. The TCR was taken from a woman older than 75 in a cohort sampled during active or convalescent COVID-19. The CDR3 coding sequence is TGCGCCAGCAGCTTAGGGACTAGCGGGGACAATGAGCAGTTCTTC. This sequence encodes CASSLGTSGDNEQFF. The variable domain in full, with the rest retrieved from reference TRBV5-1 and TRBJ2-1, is KAGVTQTPRYLIKTRGQQVTLSCSPISGHRSVSWYQQTPGQGLQFLFEYFSETQRNKGNFPGRFSGRQFSNSRSEMNVSTLELGDSALYLCASSLGTSGDNEQFFGPGTRLTVL.